This paragraph reports one TCR beta chain. Its antigen is not identified. These data come from a study of cytomegalovirus exposure and HLA in healthy donors. V lost 1 base, J lost 2 bases, and 7 bases stayed unmatched. The CDR3 covers 17 residues. Germline assignment: CDR1 LGHNA and CDR2 YSLEER. 60 Vbeta and 13 Jbeta primers were used in PCR. The assay was immunoSEQ multiplex PCR, and TCRdb's table has in-frame clones only and misses some. There are about 140,000 clones in the sample; around 80% occur only once, and under 5.5% lies in the top ten. General study results and limits: Associated with cytomegalovirus, according to the listing, were about 160 TCR beta chains. TCR beta sequences numbering around 15,000 were associated with HLA alleles at 0.05 false discovery rate in a later analysis.

The TCR originated in a man aged 30 to 45 in good health. The sample taken for sequencing was PBMCs. The rearrangement links TRBV4-3 to TRBJ2-1, with 8 bases matching TRBD2. The CDR3 DNA follows: TGCGCCAGCAGCCAAGTACGACGGGAGGGGCCCTACAATGAGCAGTTCTTC. Protein sequence: CASSQVRREGPYNEQFF.